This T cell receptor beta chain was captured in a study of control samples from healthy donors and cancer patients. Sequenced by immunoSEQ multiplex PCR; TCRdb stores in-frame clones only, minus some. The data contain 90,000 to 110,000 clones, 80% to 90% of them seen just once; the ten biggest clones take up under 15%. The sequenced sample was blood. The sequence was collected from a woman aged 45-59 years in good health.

The CDR3 nucleotides read TGTGCCAGTAGTATAGATTCAGGACTAGCGGGAGGCTTCCCCTACGAGCAGTACTTC. It is translated as CASSIDSGLAGGFPYEQYF. The chain uses TRBV19 and TRBJ2-7; 14 nucleotides align to TRBD2. Germline V gene lookup returns CDR1 LNHDA and CDR2 SQIVND (reference sequence). This CDR3 is built from 19 residues. Trimming at V came to 0 bases and at J to 2 bases, leaving 9 bases not matched to a gene.